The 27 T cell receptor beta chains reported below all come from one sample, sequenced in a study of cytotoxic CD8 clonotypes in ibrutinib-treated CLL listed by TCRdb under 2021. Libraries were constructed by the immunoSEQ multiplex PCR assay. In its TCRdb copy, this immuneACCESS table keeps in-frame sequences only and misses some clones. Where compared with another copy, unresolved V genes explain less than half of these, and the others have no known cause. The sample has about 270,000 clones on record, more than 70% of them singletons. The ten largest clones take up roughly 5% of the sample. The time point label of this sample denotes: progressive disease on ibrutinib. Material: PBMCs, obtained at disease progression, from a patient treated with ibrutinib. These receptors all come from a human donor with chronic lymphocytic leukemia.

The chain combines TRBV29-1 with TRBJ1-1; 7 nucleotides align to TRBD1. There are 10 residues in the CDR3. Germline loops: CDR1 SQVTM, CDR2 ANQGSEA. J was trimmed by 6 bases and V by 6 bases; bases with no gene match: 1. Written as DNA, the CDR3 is TGCAGCGTAGGACAGGCTGAAGCTTTCTTT. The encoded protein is CSVGQAEAFF.

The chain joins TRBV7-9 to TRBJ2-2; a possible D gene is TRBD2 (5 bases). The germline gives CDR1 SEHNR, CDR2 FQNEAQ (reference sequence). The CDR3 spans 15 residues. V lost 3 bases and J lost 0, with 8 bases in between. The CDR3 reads CASSLRATNTGELFF. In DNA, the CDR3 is TGTGCCAGCAGCTTGAGGGCAACGAACACCGGGGAGCTGTTTTTT.

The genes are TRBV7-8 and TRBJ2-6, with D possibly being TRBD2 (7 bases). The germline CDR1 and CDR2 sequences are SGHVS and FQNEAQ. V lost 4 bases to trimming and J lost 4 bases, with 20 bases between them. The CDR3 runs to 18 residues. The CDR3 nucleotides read TGTGCCAGCAGCTCCCAAAGGGGGGGACTGATCGGGGCCAACGTCCTGACTTTC. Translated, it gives CASSSQRGGLIGANVLTF.

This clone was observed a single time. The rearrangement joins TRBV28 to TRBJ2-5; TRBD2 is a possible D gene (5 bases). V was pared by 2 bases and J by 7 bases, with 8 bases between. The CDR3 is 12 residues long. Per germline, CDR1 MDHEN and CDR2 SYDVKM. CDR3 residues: CASSLRGRTQYF. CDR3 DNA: TGTGCCAGCAGTTTAAGAGGGCGGACCCAGTACTTC.

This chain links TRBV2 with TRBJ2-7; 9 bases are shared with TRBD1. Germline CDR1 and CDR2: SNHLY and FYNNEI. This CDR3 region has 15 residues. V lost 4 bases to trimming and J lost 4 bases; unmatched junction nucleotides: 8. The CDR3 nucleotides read TGTGCCAGCAGTGGCGGGACAGGGAGCAAATACGAGCAGTACTTC. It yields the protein CASSGGTGSKYEQYF.

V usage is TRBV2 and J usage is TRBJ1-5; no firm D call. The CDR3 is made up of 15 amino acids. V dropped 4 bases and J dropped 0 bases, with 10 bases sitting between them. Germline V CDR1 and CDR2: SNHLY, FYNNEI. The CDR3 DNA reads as TGTGCCAGCAGTGCAACAATCTATAGCAATCAGCCCCAGCATTTT. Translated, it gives CASSATIYSNQPQHF.

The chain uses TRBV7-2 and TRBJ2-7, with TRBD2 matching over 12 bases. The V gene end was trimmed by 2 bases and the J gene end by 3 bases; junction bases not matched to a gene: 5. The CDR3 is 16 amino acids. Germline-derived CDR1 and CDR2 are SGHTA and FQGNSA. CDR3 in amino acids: CASSLSGLAGIYEQYF. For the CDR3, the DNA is TGTGCCAGCAGCTTATCGGGACTAGCGGGTATCTACGAGCAGTACTTC.

The CDR3 here is CSARVADTQYF. The DNA for the CDR3 is TGCAGTGCTAGAGTCGCGGATACGCAGTATTTT. V usage is TRBV20-1 and J usage is TRBJ2-3, with no clear D. This CDR3 region has 11 residues. Germline V lookup: CDR1 DFQATT, CDR2 SNEGSKA (reference sequence). Trimming stripped 1 base from V and 6 bases from J, with 5 bases between.

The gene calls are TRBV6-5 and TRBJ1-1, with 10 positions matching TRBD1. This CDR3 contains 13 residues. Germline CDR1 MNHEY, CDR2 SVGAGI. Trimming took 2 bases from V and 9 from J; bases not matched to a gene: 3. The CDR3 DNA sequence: TGTGCCAGCAGTTACAGGGACAGGGGCAAAGCTTTCTTT. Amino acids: CASSYRDRGKAFF.

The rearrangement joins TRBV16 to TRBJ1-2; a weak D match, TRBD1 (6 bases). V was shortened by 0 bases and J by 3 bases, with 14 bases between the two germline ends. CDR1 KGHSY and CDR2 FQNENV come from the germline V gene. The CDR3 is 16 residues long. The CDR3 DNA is TGTGCCAGCAGCCAATCGAGAGGGGGGGGAGACTATGGCTACACCTTC. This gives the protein CASSQSRGGGDYGYTF.

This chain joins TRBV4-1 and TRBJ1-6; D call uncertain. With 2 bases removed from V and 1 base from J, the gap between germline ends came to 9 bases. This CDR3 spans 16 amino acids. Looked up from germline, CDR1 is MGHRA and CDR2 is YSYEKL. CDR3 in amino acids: CASSQPQGSYNSPLHF. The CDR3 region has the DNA TGCGCCAGCAGCCAACCGCAAGGATCCTATAATTCACCCCTCCACTTT.

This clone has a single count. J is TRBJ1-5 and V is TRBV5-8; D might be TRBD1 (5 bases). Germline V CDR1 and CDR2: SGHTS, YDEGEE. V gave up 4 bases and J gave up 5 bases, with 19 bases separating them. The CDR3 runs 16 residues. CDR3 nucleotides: TGTGCCAGCAGCCTTTCTGATTGGGGCAGCGATCAGCCCCAGCATTTT. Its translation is CASSLSDWGSDQPQHF. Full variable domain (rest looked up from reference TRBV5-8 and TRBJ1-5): EAGVTQSPTHLIKTRGQQATLRCSPISGHTSVYWYQQALGLGLQFLLWYDEGEERNRGNFPPRFSGRQFPNYSSELNVNALELEDSALYLCASSLSDWGSDQPQHFGDGTRLSIL.

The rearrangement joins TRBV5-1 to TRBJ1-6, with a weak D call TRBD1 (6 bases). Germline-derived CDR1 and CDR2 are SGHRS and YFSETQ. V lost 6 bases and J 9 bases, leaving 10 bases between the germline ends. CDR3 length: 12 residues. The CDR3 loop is CASNEGGSPLHF. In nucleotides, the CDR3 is TGCGCCAGCAATGAAGGGGGTTCACCCCTCCACTTT.

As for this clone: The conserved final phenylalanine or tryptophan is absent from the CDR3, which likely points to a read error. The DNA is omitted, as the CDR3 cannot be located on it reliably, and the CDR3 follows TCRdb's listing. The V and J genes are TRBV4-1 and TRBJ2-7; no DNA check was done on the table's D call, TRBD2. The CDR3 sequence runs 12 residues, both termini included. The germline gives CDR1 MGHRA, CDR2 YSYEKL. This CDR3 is CASSPGLAGAEG.

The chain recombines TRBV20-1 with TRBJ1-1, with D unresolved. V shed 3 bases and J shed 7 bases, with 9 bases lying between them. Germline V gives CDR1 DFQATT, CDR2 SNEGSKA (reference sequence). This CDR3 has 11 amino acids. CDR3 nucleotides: TGCAGTGCTAGTAGCGCAGATGAAGCTTTCTTT. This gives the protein CSASSADEAFF.

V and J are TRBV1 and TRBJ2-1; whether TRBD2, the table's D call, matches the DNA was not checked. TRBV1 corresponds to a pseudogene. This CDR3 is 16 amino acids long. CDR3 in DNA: TGCACCAGCAGCCCACTGGCGGGGGGGCCTTACAATGAGCAGTTCTTC. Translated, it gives CTSSPLAGGPYNEQFF.

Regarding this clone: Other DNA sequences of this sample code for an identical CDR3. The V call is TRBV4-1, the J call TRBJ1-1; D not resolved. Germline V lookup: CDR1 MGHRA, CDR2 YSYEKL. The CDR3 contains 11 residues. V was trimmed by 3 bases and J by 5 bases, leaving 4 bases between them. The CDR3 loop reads CASSQGTEAFF. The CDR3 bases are TGCGCCAGCAGCCAGGGGACTGAAGCTTTCTTT.

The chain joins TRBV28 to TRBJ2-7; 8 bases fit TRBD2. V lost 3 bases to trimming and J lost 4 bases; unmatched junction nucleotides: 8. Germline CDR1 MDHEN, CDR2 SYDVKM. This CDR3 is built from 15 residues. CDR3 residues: CASSLMTSESYEQYF. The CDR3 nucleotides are TGTGCCAGCAGTTTGATGACTAGCGAGTCTTACGAGCAGTACTTC.

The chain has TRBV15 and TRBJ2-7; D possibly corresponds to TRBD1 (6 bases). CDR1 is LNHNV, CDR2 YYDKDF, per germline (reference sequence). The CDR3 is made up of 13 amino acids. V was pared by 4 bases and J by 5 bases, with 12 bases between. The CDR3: CATSIQQGNEQYF. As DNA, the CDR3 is TGTGCCACCAGCATTCAACAGGGAAACGAGCAGTACTTC.

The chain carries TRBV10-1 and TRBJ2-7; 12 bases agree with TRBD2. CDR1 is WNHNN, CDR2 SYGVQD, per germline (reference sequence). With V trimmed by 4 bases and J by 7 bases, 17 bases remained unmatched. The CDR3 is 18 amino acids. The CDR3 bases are TGCGCCAGCAGTGCTAAACCAGGACTAGCGGGGCCCGTATATGAGCAGTACTTC. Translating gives CASSAKPGLAGPVYEQYF.

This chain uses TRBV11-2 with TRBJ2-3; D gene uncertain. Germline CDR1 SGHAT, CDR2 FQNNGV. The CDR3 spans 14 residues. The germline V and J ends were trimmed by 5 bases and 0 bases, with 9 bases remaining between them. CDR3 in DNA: TGTGCCAGCAGCCCAATTCGGAGCACAGATACGCAGTATTTT. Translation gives CASSPIRSTDTQYF.

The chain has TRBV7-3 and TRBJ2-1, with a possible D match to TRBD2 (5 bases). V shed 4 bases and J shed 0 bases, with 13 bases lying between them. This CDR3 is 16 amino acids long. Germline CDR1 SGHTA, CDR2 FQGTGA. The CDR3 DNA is TGTGCCAGCAGCTCGAGAGCGGCCCCCTCCTACAATGAGCAGTTCTTC. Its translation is CASSSRAAPSYNEQFF.

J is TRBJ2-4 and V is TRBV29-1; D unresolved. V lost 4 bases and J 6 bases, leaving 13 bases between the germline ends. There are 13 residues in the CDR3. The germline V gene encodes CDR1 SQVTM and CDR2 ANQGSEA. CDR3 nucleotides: TGCAGCGTTGGGGGTGAATGGGGAAACATTCAGTACTTC. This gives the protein CSVGGEWGNIQYF.

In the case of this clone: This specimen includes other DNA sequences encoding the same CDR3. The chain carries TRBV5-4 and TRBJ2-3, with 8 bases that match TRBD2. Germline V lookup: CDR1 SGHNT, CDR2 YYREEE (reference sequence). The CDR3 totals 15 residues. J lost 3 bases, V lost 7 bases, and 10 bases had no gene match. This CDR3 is CASSPDGGGTDTQYF. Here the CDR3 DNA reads TGTGCCAGCTCCCCGGACGGGGGGGGAACAGATACGCAGTATTTT.

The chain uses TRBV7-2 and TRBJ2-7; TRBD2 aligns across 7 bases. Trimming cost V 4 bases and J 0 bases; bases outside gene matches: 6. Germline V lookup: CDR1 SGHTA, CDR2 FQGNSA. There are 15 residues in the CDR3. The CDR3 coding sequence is TGTGCCAGCAGCTCGACGATAGCGGGCTCCTACGAGCAGTACTTC. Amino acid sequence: CASSSTIAGSYEQYF. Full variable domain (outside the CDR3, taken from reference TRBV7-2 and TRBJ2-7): GAGVSQSPSNKVTEKGKDVELRCDPISGHTALYWYRQSLGQGLEFLIYFQGNSAPDKSGLPSDRFSAERTGGSVSTLTIQRTQQEDSAVYLCASSSTIAGSYEQYFGPGTRLTVT.

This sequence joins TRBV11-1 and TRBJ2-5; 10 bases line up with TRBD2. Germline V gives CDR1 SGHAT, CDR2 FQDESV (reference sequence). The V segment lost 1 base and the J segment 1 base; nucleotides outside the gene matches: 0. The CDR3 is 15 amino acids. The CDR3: CASSLVAGGQETQYF. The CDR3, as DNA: TGTGCCAGCAGCTTAGTAGCGGGGGGCCAAGAGACCCAGTACTTC.

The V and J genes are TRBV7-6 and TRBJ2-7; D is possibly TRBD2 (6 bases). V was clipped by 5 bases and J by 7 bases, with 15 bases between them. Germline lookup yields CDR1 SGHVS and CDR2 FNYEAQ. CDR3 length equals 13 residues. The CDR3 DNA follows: TGTGCCAGCAGCGGGGACTCAGGAAGGGAGCAGTACTTC. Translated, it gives CASSGDSGREQYF.